This T cell receptor beta chain was obtained from a study of Tregs in tolerant kidney transplant recipients. About this clone itself: No antigen is known for it.

The V gene end was trimmed by 4 bases and the J gene end by 0 bases; junction bases not matched to a gene: 12. The CDR3 consists of 18 residues. Per germline, CDR1 WSHSY and CDR2 SAAADI. Only in-frame clones appear in the TCRdb table, and some are missing; sequencing was by immunoSEQ multiplex PCR. The repertoire includes 95,000 or so clones, 80% to 95% of them detected once, and roughly 1.5% sits in the top ten. Study-wide results and limits: The most relevant donor-specific Treg TCRbeta repertoire apparently came from expansion with activated donor B cells.

The nonmyeloablative bone marrow transplants came from related graft donors, with transient mixed chimerism. The V gene is TRBV10-2, the J gene TRBJ2-7; 10 bases match TRBD2. The material was CD4+ T cells from blood (PBMCs), obtained 12 months after the transplant. The clonotype comes from a human patient who received a combined kidney and bone marrow transplant. Some T cells may originate from the graft donor. The CDR3 DNA sequence: TGCGCCAGCAGTGGGGGAGCGGGAGGGCCTCGAAACTCCTACGAGCAGTACTTC. Protein product: CASSGGAGGPRNSYEQYF.